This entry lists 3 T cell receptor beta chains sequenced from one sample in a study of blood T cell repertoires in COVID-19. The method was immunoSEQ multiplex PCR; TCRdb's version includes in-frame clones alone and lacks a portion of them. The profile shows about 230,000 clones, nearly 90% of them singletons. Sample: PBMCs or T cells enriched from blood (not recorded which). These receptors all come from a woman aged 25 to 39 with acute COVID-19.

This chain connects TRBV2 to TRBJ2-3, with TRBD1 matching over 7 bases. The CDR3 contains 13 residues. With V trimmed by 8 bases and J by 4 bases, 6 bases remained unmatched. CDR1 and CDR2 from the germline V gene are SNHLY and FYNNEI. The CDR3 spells CASQEGAADTQYF. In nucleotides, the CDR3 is TGTGCCAGCCAAGAGGGGGCTGCAGATACGCAGTATTTT. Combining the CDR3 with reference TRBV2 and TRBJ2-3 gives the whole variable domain EPEVTQTPSHQVTQMGQEVILRCVPISNHLYFYWYRQILGQKVEFLVSFYNNEISEKSEIFDDQFSVERPDGSNFTLKIRSTKLEDSAMYFCASQEGAADTQYFGPGTRLTVL.

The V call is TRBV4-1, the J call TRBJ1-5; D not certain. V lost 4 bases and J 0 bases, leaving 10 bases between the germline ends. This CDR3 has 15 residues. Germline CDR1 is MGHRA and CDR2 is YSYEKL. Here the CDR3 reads CASSRSGSSNQPQHF. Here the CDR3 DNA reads TGCGCCAGCAGCCGCAGCGGGAGTAGCAATCAGCCCCAGCATTTT.

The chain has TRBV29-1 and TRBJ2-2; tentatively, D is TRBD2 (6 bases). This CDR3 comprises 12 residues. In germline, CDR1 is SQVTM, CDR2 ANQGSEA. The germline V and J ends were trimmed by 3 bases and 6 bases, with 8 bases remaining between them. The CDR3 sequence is CSVEREAGELFF. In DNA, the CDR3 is TGCAGCGTTGAGAGGGAGGCCGGGGAGCTGTTTTTT.